This TCR beta chain was sequenced during a study of identical twins. This clonotype was observed a few times. CDR3 length: 13 residues. V was trimmed by 5 bases and J by 1 base, leaving 11 bases between them. CDR1 DFQATT and CDR2 SNEGSKA come from the germline V gene (reference sequence). TCRdb analysed the 5' RACE reads with MiXCR anew, one entry per CDR3 protein. The sample carries 400,000 to 500,000 distinct CDR3 sequences, approximately 17% recorded once. This receptor was taken from a man in his forties or fifties in good health. Sequencing input: naive T cells sorted from blood. The chain is built from TRBV20-1 and TRBJ1-2, with D tentatively TRBD1 (6 bases). The CDR3 DNA sequence: TGCAGTGCTCATCACAGGGTTAACTATGGCTACACCTTC. Amino acids: CSAHHRVNYGYTF.